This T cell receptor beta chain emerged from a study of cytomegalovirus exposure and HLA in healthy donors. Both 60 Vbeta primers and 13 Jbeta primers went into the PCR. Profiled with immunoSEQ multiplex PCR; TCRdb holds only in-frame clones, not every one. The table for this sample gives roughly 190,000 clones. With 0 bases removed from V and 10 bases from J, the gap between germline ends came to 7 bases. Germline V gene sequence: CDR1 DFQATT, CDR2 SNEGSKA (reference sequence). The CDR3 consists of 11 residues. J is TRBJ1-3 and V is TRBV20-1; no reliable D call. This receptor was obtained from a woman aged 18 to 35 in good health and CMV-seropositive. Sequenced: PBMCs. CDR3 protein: CSARDPPTIYF. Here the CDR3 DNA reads TGCAGTGCTAGAGACCCCCCAACCATATATTTT.